This T cell receptor (beta chain) was captured in a study of siplizumab effects on memory and regulatory T cells. Clones were sequenced by immunoSEQ multiplex PCR, and TCRdb holds only the in-frame ones, with some missing. The sample has roughly 100,000 clones, over 90% seen once. Points from the study as a whole: The authors did not confirm suppressive function in proliferating Tregs from siplizumab cultures.

Losses at the gene ends were 2 bases for V and 3 bases for J; bases not matched to a gene: 14. Germline CDR1 is MGHRA and CDR2 is YSYEKL. The CDR3 totals 18 residues. A note on this clone: Its antigen is still unknown.

The clonotype comes from a human donor in good health. The sample comprised Tregs sorted from blood. This chain links TRBV4-1 with TRBJ2-7, with TRBD2 identical over 9 bases. For the CDR3, the DNA is TGCGCCAGCAGCCAATTACAAATCCTGCGGGGGGGTAACTACGAGCAGTACTTC. This codes for CASSQLQILRGGNYEQYF.